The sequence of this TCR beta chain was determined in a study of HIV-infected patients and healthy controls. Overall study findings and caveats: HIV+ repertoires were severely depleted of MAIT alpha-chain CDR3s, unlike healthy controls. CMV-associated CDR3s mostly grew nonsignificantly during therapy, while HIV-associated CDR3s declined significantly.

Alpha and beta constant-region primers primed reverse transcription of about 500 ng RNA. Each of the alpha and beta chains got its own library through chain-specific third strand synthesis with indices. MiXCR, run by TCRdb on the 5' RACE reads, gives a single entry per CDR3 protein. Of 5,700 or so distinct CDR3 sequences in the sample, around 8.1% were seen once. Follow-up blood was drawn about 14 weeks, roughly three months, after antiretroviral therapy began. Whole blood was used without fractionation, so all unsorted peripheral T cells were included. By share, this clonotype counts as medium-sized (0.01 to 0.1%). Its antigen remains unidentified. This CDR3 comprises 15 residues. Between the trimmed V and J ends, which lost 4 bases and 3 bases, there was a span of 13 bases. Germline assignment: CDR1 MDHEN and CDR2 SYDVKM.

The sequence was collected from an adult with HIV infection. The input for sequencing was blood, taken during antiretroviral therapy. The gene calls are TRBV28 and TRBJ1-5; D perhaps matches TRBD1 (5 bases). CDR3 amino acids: CASSWLGVNNQPQHF. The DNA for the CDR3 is TGTGCCAGCAGTTGGTTGGGGGTGAACAATCAGCCCCAGCATTTT.